A selection of T cell receptor beta chains follows, all from one sample in a study of vaccination effects on CD4 cells after COVID-19. Clones were read by immunoSEQ multiplex PCR, and TCRdb kept only the in-frame ones, dropping some. The sample gives 45,000 to 60,000 clones, about 70% of which show up once; 10% to 15% is in the top ten. For these TCRs, the target antigens are not known. The starting material was CD4+ T cells from PBMCs cultured without peptide, obtained before COVID-19 vaccination. Receptors originate from a human donor who had a prior SARS-CoV-2 infection. The CDR3 runs from the conserved cysteine through the conserved F or W. The D gene is left open where the match is weak. Expanded clones get a size class; other rows say once, few or many, or leave the size out.

v_call	clone_size	d_call	j_call	cdr3_nt	cdr3_aa
TRBV27	-	-	TRBJ2-7	TGTGCCAGCAGTCGTCAGGGGCCCCTTTACGAGCAGTACTTC	CASSRQGPLYEQYF
TRBV4-2	few	-	TRBJ2-1	TGTGCCAGCAGCCAAGTTCGGGGTGTTTCGAATGAGCAGTTCTTC	CASSQVRGVSNEQFF
TRBV18	-	-	TRBJ2-1	TGTGCCAGCTCACCACCGGGCTATGAGCAGTTCTTC	CASSPPGYEQFF
TRBV3-1/TRBV3-2	-	-	TRBJ2-7	TGTGCCAGCAGCCAAGTATTCTATGCCAACGAGCAGTACTTC	CASSQVFYANEQYF
TRBV19	-	-	TRBJ1-5	TGTGCCAGTATGTTTGTCGGGCAGGATGTCATCCTTAGCAATCAGCCCCAGCATTTT	CASMFVGQDVILSNQPQHF
TRBV10-2	few	-	TRBJ1-3	TGCGCCAGCGGATGGGACTCTGGAAACACCATATATTTT	CASGWDSGNTIYF
TRBV11-3	-	-	TRBJ2-5	TGTGCCAGCAGCCCTAATGGCCGAGAGACCCAGTACTTC	CASSPNGRETQYF
TRBV5-4	-	TRBD2	TRBJ2-3	TGTGCCAGCAGGCAGACTAGCGGGGGGCAGGGGGATACGCAGTATTTT	CASRQTSGGQGDTQYF
TRBV5-1	-	TRBD1	TRBJ2-7	TGCGCCAGCAGCCCCACCGGACAGGGTTCTGGGTACTTC	CASSPTGQGSGYF
TRBV30	few	-	TRBJ2-1	TGTGCCTGGAGTGGGCTCAATGAGCAGTTCTTC	CAWSGLNEQFF
TRBV5-1	-	TRBD2	TRBJ2-3	TGCGCCAGCAGGTCGCGGGGGGGGACAGATACGCAGTATTTT	CASRSRGGTDTQYF
TRBV7-8	-	TRBD2	TRBJ2-3	TGTGCCAGCAGCTTACGTCTAGTAGCGGGGGACACAGATACGCAGTATTTT	CASSLRLVAGDTDTQYF
TRBV5-1	-	-	TRBJ1-2	TGCGCCAGCAGCGGTGGCGGTAACTATGGCTACACCTTC	CASSGGGNYGYTF
TRBV4-1	-	-	TRBJ2-3	TGCGCCAGCAGCCAAGATGTAAACCAAGCTACGCAGTATTTT	CASSQDVNQATQYF
TRBV9	-	-	TRBJ2-1	TGTGCCAGCAAAGGTCAATGGGGCGGTGAGCAGTTCTTC	CASKGQWGGEQFF
TRBV2	-	-	TRBJ1-5	TGTGCCAGCAGTGAGGACAGCCTCGGCCGTCATTTT	CASSEDSLGRHF
TRBV9	-	-	TRBJ1-1	TGTGCCAGCAGCGTTACAGGTTCGAACACTGAAGCTTTCTTT	CASSVTGSNTEAFF
TRBV7-3	few	-	TRBJ1-1	TGTGCCAGCAGCGTGACAGTTAACACTGAAGCTTTCTTT	CASSVTVNTEAFF
TRBV6-6	-	TRBD2	TRBJ2-7	TGTGCCAGCAGTTCCCGTAGCGGGGGAAGGAACGAGCAGTACTTC	CASSSRSGGRNEQYF
TRBV2	-	TRBD1	TRBJ1-1	TGTGCCAGCAGTGTTACAGGGGGTGACACTGAAGCTTTCTTT	CASSVTGGDTEAFF
TRBV18	-	TRBD2	TRBJ2-3	TGTGCCAGCTCCCGAGCTAAGCGGGGGGGTGTTGCAGATACGCAGTATTTT	CASSRAKRGGVADTQYF
TRBV4-2	-	TRBD2	TRBJ2-1	TGTGCCAGCAGCCAAGTTTCTCTAGCGGGGGGGTTCCCCTACAATGAGCAGTTCTTC	CASSQVSLAGGFPYNEQFF